Listed here is a single TCR beta chain. Its antigen is not known. This sample was taken from a study of OX40 agonist ivuxolimab in advanced cancers. Study-wide context: Patients in the trial were receiving intravenous ivuxolimab every 2 weeks, at doses of 0.01 to 10 mg/kg. Points from the study as a whole: Expanded clones were, on average, more numerous in CD8+ T cells than in CD4+.

The CDR3 extends over 13 amino acids. V lost 0 bases, J lost 4 bases, and 6 bases lay in between. Germline loops: CDR1 LNHNV, CDR2 YYDKDF (reference sequence). Profiled with immunoSEQ multiplex PCR; TCRdb holds only in-frame clones, not every one. This sample has some 50,000 clones, with 87% found just once. The sequenced sample was CD4+ or CD8+ T cells sorted from blood, obtained in a trial of the OX40 agonist ivuxolimab. The receptor was derived from an adult with an advanced solid tumor such as melanoma, head and neck, liver or kidney cancer. The J gene is TRBJ1-1, the V gene TRBV15; D is undetermined. CDR3 bases: TGTGCCACCAGCAGAGACACGGGCACTGAAGCTTTCTTT. Its protein is CATSRDTGTEAFF.